A selection of T cell receptor beta chains follows, all from one sample in a study of glioma-infiltrating T cells after dendritic cell vaccination. Libraries were prepared by immunoSEQ multiplex PCR; TCRdb keeps only in-frame clonotypes and omits some of them. This table has roughly 88,000 clones, about 81% appearing once. The sequences come from blood, collected after dendritic cell vaccination. All receptors come from a human donor with glioblastoma. Both conserved end residues are part of each CDR3. A D gene is named only where the DNA matches it firmly. Size is stated for part of the rows, as once, few or many counts, or as a class when the clone is expanded.

v_gene	j_gene	abundance	d_gene	CDR3aa	CDR3nt
TRBV7-6	TRBJ2-3	-	-	CASSHGQTTSTDTQYF	TGTGCCAGCAGCCATGGACAGACCACCAGCACAGATACGCAGTATTTT
TRBV18	TRBJ1-6	once	TRBD1	CASSGLGQGNSPLHF	TGTGCCAGCTCAGGTCTGGGACAGGGGAATTCACCCCTCCACTTT
TRBV6-1	TRBJ1-6	-	TRBD1	CASSERDRAVGNSPLHF	TGTGCCAGCAGTGAACGTGACAGGGCGGTGGGAAATTCACCCCTCCACTTT
TRBV5-6	TRBJ2-1	-	TRBD1	CASSLGFSAGGNEQFF	TGTGCCAGCAGCTTGGGTTTTAGCGCAGGGGGCAATGAGCAGTTCTTC
TRBV29-1	TRBJ2-2	-	-	CSVESENTGELFF	TGCAGCGTTGAAAGCGAGAACACCGGGGAGCTGTTTTTT
TRBV6-1	TRBJ2-5	once	TRBD2	CASSDPGLAGGETQYF	TGTGCCAGCAGTGACCCGGGACTAGCGGGTGGAGAGACCCAGTACTTC
TRBV5-1	TRBJ2-1	-	TRBD2	CASSPGLAGGVNNEQFF	TGCGCCAGCAGCCCCGGACTAGCGGGAGGCGTAAACAATGAGCAGTTCTTC
TRBV5-6	TRBJ1-5	-	TRBD1	CASSFRQGGDQPQHF	TGTGCCAGCAGCTTTCGACAGGGGGGGGATCAGCCCCAGCATTTT
TRBV4-2	TRBJ1-1	-	-	CATSSQVDRNTEAFF	TGTGCCACCAGCAGCCAGGTTGACAGGAACACTGAAGCTTTCTTT
TRBV5-1	TRBJ1-2	once	TRBD1	CASSLEQGAGGYTF	TGCGCCAGCAGCTTGGAACAGGGGGCGGGTGGCTACACCTTC
TRBV7-9	TRBJ2-1	few	TRBD2	CASSNSGNEQFF	TGTGCCAGCAGCAATAGCGGGAATGAGCAGTTCTTC
TRBV6-5	TRBJ2-7	-	-	CASSSDSPYEQYF	TGTGCCAGCAGTTCCGACAGCCCCTACGAGCAGTACTTC
TRBV6-1	TRBJ1-5	-	-	CASSDYSNQPQHF	TGTGCCAGCAGTGACTATAGCAATCAGCCCCAGCATTTT
TRBV27	TRBJ1-2	-	-	CASSFYGERYGYTF	TGTGCCAGCAGTTTTTATGGGGAGAGGTATGGCTACACCTTC
TRBV6-1	TRBJ1-1	once	-	CASRGGEWTEAFF	TGTGCCAGCCGAGGGGGGGAGTGGACTGAAGCTTTCTTT
TRBV7-9	TRBJ1-4	once	-	CASSLVQAGKFEKLFF	TGTGCCAGCAGCTTAGTTCAGGCCGGGAAGTTTGAAAAACTGTTTTTT
TRBV6-5	TRBJ1-5	-	-	CASSYTGNSNQPQHF	TGTGCCAGCAGTTATACAGGGAATAGCAATCAGCCCCAGCATTTT
TRBV2	TRBJ1-6	-	TRBD1	CASSYGTVDSPLHF	TGTGCCAGCAGCTATGGGACAGTGGATTCACCCCTCCACTTT
TRBV11-2	TRBJ1-1	-	-	CASSLSAGSDTEAFF	TGTGCCAGCAGCTTATCTGCGGGGTCGGACACTGAAGCTTTCTTT
TRBV19	TRBJ1-2	once	-	CASSIPGNYGYTF	TGTGCCAGTAGTATCCCAGGAAACTATGGCTACACCTTC
TRBV5-4	TRBJ2-3	once	TRBD1	CASSVPGQGVTDTQYF	TGTGCCAGCAGCGTCCCGGGACAGGGTGTAACAGATACGCAGTATTTT
TRBV5-6	TRBJ2-7	-	TRBD2	CASSSRGGNPYEQYF	TGTGCCAGCAGCTCACGGGGGGGGAATCCCTACGAGCAGTACTTC
TRBV6-5	TRBJ1-5	-	-	CASSREGNQPQHF	TGTGCCAGCAGCAGGGAAGGGAATCAGCCCCAGCATTTT
TRBV7-9	TRBJ2-3	-	-	CSHSGSDTDTQYF	TGTTCCCACTCGGGAAGCGACACAGATACGCAGTATTTT
TRBV7-9	TRBJ1-1	once	-	CASSYYNTEAFF	TGTGCCAGCAGCTATTATAACACTGAAGCTTTCTTT
TRBV29-1	TRBJ2-6	-	-	CSVVPGSGANVLTF	TGCAGCGTTGTACCAGGGTCTGGGGCCAACGTCCTGACTTTC
TRBV18	TRBJ2-1	-	-	CASSPLAGSYNEQFF	TGTGCCAGCTCACCCTTGGCAGGTTCCTACAATGAGCAGTTCTTC
TRBV5-4	TRBJ2-3	-	TRBD1	CASSSRQGSGTDTQYF	TGTGCCAGCAGCTCGAGACAGGGGAGCGGCACAGATACGCAGTATTTT
TRBV11-2	TRBJ1-2	-	-	CASSLDGGAGYTF	TGTGCCAGCAGCTTAGATGGAGGGGCTGGCTACACCTTC
TRBV9	TRBJ2-1	-	-	CASSVSSGQMNEQFF	TGTGCCAGCAGCGTATCCAGCGGCCAAATGAATGAGCAGTTCTTC
TRBV7-2	TRBJ2-6	-	-	CASSLGGPGANVLTF	TGTGCCAGCAGCTTAGGTGGGCCTGGGGCCAACGTCCTGACTTTC
TRBV5-1	TRBJ2-5	-	-	CASSLTGNPQETQYF	TGCGCCAGCAGCTTAACAGGGAATCCCCAAGAGACCCAGTACTTC
TRBV7-6	TRBJ2-3	once	TRBD1	CASSFGGQGYGTDTQYF	TGTGCCAGCAGCTTCGGGGGACAGGGTTACGGAACAGATACGCAGTATTTT
TRBV29-1	TRBJ1-1	-	TRBD1	CSAHTGEGAFF	TGCAGCGCACACACAGGGGAAGGAGCTTTCTTT
TRBV5-4	TRBJ2-3	-	-	CASSLEQRPDTQYF	TGTGCCAGCAGCTTGGAACAACGTCCAGATACGCAGTATTTT
TRBV19	TRBJ1-5	-	-	CASSIGRNGGGQPQHF	TGTGCCAGTAGTATAGGGAGGAATGGAGGAGGTCAGCCCCAGCATTTT
TRBV7-2	TRBJ1-1	-	-	CASSSQENTEAFF	TGTGCCAGCAGCTCACAGGAGAACACTGAAGCTTTCTTT
TRBV7-3	TRBJ1-3	-	-	CASSRTLEDTIYF	TGTGCCAGCAGTCGTACGTTGGAGGACACCATATATTTT
TRBV6-1	TRBJ1-2	-	-	CASSPSGSYGYTF	TGTGCCAGCAGCCCTTCAGGGTCCTATGGCTACACCTTC
TRBV6-6	TRBJ2-7	-	-	CASTAGTASYEQYF	TGTGCCAGCACGGCGGGGACAGCCTCCTACGAGCAGTACTTC